This TCR beta chain appears in the sequencing data of a study of OX40 agonist ivuxolimab in advanced cancers. Generated by immunoSEQ multiplex PCR, the TCRdb table keeps only in-frame clones and is missing some. The sample comprises about 79,000 clones, roughly 90% of which are singletons, and around 0.5% rests with the top ten. V lost 7 bases, J lost 7 bases, and 8 bases stayed unmatched. The CDR3 contains 14 residues. The germline V gene encodes CDR1 MNHEY and CDR2 SVGAGI. This chain links TRBV6-5 with TRBJ2-2, with 8 bases lining up with TRBD1. The TCR was taken from an adult with an advanced solid tumor such as melanoma, head and neck, liver or kidney cancer. The sequences come from CD4+ or CD8+ T cells sorted from blood, collected in a trial of the OX40 agonist ivuxolimab. The CDR3 spells CASNRGQGDGELFF. In nucleotides, the CDR3 is TGTGCCAGCAATCGAGGACAGGGCGACGGGGAGCTGTTTTTT.